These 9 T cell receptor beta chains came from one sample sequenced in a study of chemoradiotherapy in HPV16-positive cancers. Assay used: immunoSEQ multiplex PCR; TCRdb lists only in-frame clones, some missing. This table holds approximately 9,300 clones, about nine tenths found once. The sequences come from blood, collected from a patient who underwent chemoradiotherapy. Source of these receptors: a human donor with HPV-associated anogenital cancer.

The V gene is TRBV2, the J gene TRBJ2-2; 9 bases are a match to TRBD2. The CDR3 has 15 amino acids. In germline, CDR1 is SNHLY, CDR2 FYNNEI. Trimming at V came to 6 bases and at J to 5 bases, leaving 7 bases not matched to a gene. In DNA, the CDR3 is TGTGCCAGCAGAAGCGGGGGGACTTGGACCGGGGAGCTGTTTTTT. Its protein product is CASRSGGTWTGELFF.

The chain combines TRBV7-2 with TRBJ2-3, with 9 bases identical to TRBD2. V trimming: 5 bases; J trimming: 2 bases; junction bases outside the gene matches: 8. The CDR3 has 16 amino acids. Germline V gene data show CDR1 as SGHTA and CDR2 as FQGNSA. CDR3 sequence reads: CASSRRRGGDTDTQYF. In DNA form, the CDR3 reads TGTGCCAGCAGCAGGAGGCGGGGGGGCGACACAGATACGCAGTATTTT.

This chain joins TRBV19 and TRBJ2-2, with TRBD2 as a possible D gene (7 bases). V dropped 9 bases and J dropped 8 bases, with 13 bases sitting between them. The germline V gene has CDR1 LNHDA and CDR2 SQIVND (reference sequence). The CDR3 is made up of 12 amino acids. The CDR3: CASGGLYGELFF. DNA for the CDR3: TGTGCCAGCGGGGGGCTATATGGGGAGCTGTTTTTT. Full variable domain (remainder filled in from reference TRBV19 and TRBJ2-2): DGGITQSPKYLFRKEGQNVTLSCEQNLNHDAMYWYRQDPGQGLRLIYYSQIVNDFQKGDIAEGYSVSREKKESFPLTVTSAQKNPTAFYLCASGGLYGELFFGEGSRLTVL.

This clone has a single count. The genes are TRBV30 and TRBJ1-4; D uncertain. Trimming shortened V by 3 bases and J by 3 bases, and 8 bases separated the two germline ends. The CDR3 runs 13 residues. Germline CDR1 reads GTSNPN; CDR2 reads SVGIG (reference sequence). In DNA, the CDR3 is TGTGCCTGGAGAAACAAGGCTAATGAAAAACTGTTTTTT. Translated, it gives CAWRNKANEKLFF.

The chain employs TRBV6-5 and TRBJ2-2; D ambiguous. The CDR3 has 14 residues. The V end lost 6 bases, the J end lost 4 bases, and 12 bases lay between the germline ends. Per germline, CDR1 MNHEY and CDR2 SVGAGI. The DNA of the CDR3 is TGTGCCAGCAGCCAGGCCAGTGTCACCGGGGAGCTGTTTTTT. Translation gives CASSQASVTGELFF.

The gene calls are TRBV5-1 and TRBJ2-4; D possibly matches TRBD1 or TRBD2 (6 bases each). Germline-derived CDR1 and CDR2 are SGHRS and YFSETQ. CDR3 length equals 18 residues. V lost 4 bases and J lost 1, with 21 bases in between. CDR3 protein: CASSPQPSGGLAKNIQYF. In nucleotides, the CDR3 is TGCGCCAGCAGCCCCCAACCCAGTGGGGGGCTGGCCAAAAACATTCAGTACTTC.

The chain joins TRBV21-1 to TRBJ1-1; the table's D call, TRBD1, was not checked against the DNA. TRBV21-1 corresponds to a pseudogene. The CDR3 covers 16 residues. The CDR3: CASRIRQGNMNTEAFF. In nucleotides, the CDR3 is TGTGCCAGCAGGATTAGACAGGGCAACATGAACACTGAAGCTTTCTTT.

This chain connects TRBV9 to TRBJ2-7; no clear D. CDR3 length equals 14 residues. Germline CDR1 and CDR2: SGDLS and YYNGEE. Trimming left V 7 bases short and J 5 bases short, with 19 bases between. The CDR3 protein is CASGPGRILDEQYF. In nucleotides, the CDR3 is TGTGCCAGCGGCCCAGGTAGGATTCTGGACGAGCAGTACTTC.

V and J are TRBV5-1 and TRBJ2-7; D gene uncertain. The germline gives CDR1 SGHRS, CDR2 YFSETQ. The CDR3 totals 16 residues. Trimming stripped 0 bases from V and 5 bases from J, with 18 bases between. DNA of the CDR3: TGCGCCAGCAGCTTGGACCCTGGGGTAAAGGGCAACGAGCAGTACGTC. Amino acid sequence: CASSLDPGVKGNEQYV.